This T cell receptor (beta chain) was identified in a study of cytotoxic CD8 clonotypes in ibrutinib-treated CLL. This clone was recorded only once. Deep sequencing aimed at 1 in 200,000 to 1 in 1 million T cells' resolution. The method was immunoSEQ multiplex PCR; TCRdb's version includes in-frame clones alone and lacks a portion of them. The profile shows almost 250,000 clones, under 80% of them singletons. V lost 0 bases, J lost 4 bases, and 8 bases lay in between. Germline V gives CDR1 SGHRS, CDR2 YFSETQ. This CDR3 contains 14 residues. This sequence was found in a human donor with chronic lymphocytic leukemia. The material was PBMCs, obtained after 24 months of ibrutinib treatment. The chain recombines TRBV5-1 with TRBJ2-1; no reliable D call. In nucleotides, the CDR3 is TGCGCCAGCAGCTTGGAAGGGCAGTACAATGAGCAGTTCTTC. Amino acid sequence: CASSLEGQYNEQFF. The full variable domain, in which reference TRBV5-1 and TRBJ2-1 provide the parts outside the CDR3, is KAGVTQTPRYLIKTRGQQVTLSCSPISGHRSVSWYQQTPGQGLQFLFEYFSETQRNKGNFPGRFSGRQFSNSRSEMNVSTLELGDSALYLCASSLEGQYNEQFFGPGTRLTVL.